Only a few counts were recorded for the clone carrying this T cell receptor beta chain. Its cognate antigen is unknown. The method was immunoSEQ multiplex PCR; TCRdb's version includes in-frame clones alone and lacks a portion of them. The sample lists about 42,000 clones; 75% to 85% were seen once. Time point given: week 35, safety follow-up. The study gave 300 ug of mutant IDH1 20-mer peptide per vaccine dose, with topical imiquimod. These data originate in a study of a mutant IDH1 vaccine in newly diagnosed glioma. Study-wide context: Vaccination was launched 4-6 weeks after radiotherapy alone, or with temozolomide cycles. The earlier regimen, radiotherapy, temozolomide, or both, was most often both.

The V gene lost 0 bases and the J gene lost 6 bases, with 18 bases spanning the gap. The germline V gene has CDR1 GTSNPN and CDR2 SVGIG (reference sequence). This CDR3 has 17 residues. The input for sequencing was PBMCs, taken from a glioma patient whose treatment included an IDH1 peptide vaccine. This TCR was recovered from a woman aged 45-60 years with glioma. The V call is TRBV30, the J call TRBJ1-6; D unclear. CDR3 sequence reads: CAWSVMGKSGGNSPLHF. The CDR3 region has the DNA TGTGCCTGGAGTGTTATGGGGAAGAGCGGAGGTAATTCACCCCTCCACTTT.